A single sample gave rise to the 5 T cell receptor beta chains below, sequenced in a study of PD-1 blockade in classical Hodgkin lymphoma. Every patient was affected by relapse after autologous stem cell transplantation, while exposure to brentuximab vedotin was not uniform. Method: immunoSEQ multiplex PCR; TCRdb's copy keeps in-frame clones and lacks some. Here the sample spans approximately 50,000 clones, 70% to 90% being singletons. Sequencing used peripheral blood mononuclear cells (PBMCs), obtained before the second cycle of nivolumab. The receptors come from a human donor with classical Hodgkin lymphoma.

V is TRBV11-2 and J is TRBJ1-1; no clear D gene. CDR1 is SGHAT and CDR2 is FQNNGV in the germline V gene. CDR3 length equals 12 residues. V lost 1 base, J lost 4 bases, and 4 bases lay in between. The CDR3 nucleotides read TGTGCCAGCAGCTTAGGCCCCACTGAAGCTTTCTTT. Amino acids: CASSLGPTEAFF. The variable domain in full, completed from reference TRBV11-2 and TRBJ1-1, reads EAGVAQSPRYKIIEKRQSVAFWCNPISGHATLYWYQQILGQGPKLLIQFQNNGVVDDSQLPKDRFSAERLKGVDSTLKIQPAKLEDSAVYLCASSLGPTEAFFGQGTRLTVV.

In its sample, this clone was seen once. The chain combines TRBV5-1 with TRBJ1-3; no clear D. Germline-derived CDR1 and CDR2 are SGHRS and YFSETQ. The CDR3 length is 17 residues. Between the trimmed V and J ends, which lost 0 bases and 0 bases, there was a span of 13 bases. The CDR3, as DNA: TGCGCCAGCAGCTTGGCGGTCGGGCGCCCCTCTGGAAACACCATATATTTT. It encodes CASSLAVGRPSGNTIYF.

The chain combines TRBV5-6 with TRBJ1-6, with D unclear. The V end lost 4 bases, the J end lost 13 bases, and 9 bases lay between the germline ends. The germline CDR1 and CDR2 sequences are SGHDT and YYEEEE. This CDR3 has 11 amino acids. In DNA, the CDR3 is TGTGCCAGCAGCGTGGGTGGTCCCCTCCACTTT. Its protein is CASSVGGPLHF.

About this clone itself: Other DNA sequences in the same sample also yield this CDR3. The V gene is TRBV5-1, the J gene TRBJ1-3, with D possibly being TRBD1 (5 bases). This CDR3 is built from 14 residues. V was shortened by 4 bases and J by 2 bases, with 10 bases between the two germline ends. Germline V lookup: CDR1 SGHRS, CDR2 YFSETQ. The CDR3 DNA reads as TGCGCCAGCAGCCCAGGGACCGCTGGAAACACCATATATTTT. Amino acids: CASSPGTAGNTIYF.

J is TRBJ2-3 and V is TRBV6-6; 7 bases agree with TRBD2. CDR1 and CDR2 (germline): MNHNY, SVGAGI (reference sequence). This CDR3 contains 12 residues. Trimming removed 5 bases from V and 4 bases from J; junction bases left unmatched: 0. This chain's CDR3 is CASSTSADTQYF. CDR3 bases: TGTGCCAGCAGTACTAGCGCAGATACGCAGTATTTT.